The present T cell receptor beta chain was sequenced within a study of long-term antiretroviral therapy in people with HIV. Study-wide points: ART was followed by higher diversity that remained below transplant donor controls. Clones that had undergone expansion before ART dominated the repertoire at all time points. Repertoires with HIV possessed tighter CDR3 length spans than those of controls.

With regard to this clone: Its antigen is not identified.

V was pared by 5 bases and J by 3 bases, with 8 bases of the junction left unmatched. The CDR3 contains 15 residues. CDR1 is SEHNR and CDR2 is FQNEAQ in the germline V gene (reference sequence). An immunoSEQ assay, version v3.0, was performed at survey level. Repertoires were generated with immunoSEQ multiplex PCR, while TCRdb's copy carries only in-frame clones and drops some. The sample consists of over 20,000 clones, roughly four fifths of them appearing once. The sample in question was unsorted PBMCs, obtained 0.4 years after starting antiretroviral therapy. The V call is TRBV7-9, the J call TRBJ2-7; the match to TRBD1 covers 9 bases. The sequence was collected from a man aged 45-65 years with HIV. CDR3 bases: TGTGCCAGCAGCCCAAGACAGGGGGATTTCTACGAGCAGTACTTC. It encodes CASSPRQGDFYEQYF.